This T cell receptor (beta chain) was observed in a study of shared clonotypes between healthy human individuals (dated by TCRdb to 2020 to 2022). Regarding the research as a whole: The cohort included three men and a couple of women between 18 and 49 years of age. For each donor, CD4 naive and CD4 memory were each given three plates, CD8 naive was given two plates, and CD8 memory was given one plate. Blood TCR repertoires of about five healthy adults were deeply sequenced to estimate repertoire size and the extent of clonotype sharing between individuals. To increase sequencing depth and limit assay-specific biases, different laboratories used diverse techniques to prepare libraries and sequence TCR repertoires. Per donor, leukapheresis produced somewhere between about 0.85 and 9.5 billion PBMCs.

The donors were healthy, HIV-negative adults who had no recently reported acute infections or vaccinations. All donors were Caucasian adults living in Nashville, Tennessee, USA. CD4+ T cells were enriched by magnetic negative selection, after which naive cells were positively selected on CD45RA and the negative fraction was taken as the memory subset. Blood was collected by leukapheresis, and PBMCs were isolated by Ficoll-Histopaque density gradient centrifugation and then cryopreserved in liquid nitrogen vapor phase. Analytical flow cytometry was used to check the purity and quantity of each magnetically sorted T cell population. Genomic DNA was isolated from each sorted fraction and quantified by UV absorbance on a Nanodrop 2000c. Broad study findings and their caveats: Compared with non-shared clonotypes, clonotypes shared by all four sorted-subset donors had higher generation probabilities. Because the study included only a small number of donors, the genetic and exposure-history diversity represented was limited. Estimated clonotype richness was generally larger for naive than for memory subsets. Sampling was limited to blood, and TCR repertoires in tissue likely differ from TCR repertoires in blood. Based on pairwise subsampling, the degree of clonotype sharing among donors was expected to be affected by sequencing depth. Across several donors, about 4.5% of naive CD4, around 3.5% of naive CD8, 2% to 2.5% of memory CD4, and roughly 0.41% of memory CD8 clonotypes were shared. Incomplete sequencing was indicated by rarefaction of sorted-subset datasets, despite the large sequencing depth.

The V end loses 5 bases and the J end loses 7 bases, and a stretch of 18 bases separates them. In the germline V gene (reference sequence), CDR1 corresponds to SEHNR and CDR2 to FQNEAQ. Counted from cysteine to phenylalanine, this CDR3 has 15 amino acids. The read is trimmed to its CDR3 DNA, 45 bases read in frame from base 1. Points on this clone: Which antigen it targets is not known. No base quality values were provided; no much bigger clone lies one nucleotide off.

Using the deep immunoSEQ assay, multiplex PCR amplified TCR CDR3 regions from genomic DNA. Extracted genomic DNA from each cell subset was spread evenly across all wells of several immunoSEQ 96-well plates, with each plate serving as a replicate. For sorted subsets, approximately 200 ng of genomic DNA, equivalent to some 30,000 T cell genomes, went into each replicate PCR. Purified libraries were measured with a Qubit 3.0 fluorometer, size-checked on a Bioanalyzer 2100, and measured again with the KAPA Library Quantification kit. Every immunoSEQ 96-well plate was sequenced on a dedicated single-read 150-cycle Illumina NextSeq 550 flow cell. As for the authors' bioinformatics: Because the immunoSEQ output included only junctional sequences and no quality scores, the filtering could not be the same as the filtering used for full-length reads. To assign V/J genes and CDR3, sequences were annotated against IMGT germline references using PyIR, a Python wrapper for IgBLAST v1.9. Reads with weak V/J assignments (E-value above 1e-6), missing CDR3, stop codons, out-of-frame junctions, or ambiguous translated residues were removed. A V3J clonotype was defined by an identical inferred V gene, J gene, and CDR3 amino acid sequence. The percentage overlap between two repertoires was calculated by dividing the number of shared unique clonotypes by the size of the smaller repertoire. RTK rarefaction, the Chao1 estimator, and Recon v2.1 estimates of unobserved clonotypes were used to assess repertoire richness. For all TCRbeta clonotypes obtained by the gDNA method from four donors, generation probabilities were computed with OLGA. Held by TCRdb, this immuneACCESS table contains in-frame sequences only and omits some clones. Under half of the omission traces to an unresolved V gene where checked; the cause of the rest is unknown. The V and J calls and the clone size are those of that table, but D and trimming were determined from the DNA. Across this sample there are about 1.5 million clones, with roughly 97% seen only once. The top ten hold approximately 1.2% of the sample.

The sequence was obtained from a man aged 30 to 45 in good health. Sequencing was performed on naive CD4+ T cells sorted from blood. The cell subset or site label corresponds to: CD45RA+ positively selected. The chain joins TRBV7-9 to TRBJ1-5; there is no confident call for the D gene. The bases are TGTGCCAGCAGCGCCGTAGGAGGTTTAGACCAGCCCCAGCATTTT. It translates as CASSAVGGLDQPQHF.